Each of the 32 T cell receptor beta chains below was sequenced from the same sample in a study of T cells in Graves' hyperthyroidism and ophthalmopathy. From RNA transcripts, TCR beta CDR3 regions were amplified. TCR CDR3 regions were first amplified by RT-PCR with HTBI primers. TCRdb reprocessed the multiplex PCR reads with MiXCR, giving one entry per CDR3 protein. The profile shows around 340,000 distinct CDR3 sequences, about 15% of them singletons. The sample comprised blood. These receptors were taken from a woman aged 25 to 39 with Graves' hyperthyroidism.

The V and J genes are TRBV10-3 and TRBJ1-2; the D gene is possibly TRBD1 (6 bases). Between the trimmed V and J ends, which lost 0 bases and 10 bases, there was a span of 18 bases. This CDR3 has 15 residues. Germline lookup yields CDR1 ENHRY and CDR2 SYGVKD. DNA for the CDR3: TGTGCCATCAGTGAGTCCGCGACATCGACAGGTCCCTACACCTTC. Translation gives CAISESATSTGPYTF.

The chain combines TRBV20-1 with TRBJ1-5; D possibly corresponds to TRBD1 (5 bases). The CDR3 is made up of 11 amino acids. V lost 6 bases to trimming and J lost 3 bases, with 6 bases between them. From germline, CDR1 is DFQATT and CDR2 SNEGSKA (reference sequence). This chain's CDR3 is CSARANQPQHF. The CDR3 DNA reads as TGCAGTGCCAGGGCCAATCAGCCCCAGCATTTT.

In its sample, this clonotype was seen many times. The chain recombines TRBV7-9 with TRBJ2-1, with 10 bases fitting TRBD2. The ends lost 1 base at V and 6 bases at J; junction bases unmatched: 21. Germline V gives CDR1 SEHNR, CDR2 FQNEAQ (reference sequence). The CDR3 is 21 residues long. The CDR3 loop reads CASSLGVSTAGGPFLRNEQFF. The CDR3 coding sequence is TGTGCCAGCAGCTTAGGCGTATCGACAGCGGGAGGGCCTTTTCTGCGCAATGAGCAGTTCTTC. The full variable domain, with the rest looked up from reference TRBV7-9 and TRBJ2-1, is DTGVSQNPRHKITKRGQNVTFRCDPISEHNRLYWYRQTLGQGPEFLTYFQNEAQLEKSRLLSDRFSAERPKGSFSTLEIQRTEQGDSAMYLCASSLGVSTAGGPFLRNEQFFGPGTRLTVL.

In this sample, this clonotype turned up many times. The chain's CDR3 is CASSLSPSRYEQYF. CDR3 bases: TGTGCCAGCAGTTTAAGCCCCTCTCGCTACGAGCAGTACTTC. The V and J genes are TRBV12-3 or TRBV12-4 and TRBJ2-7; no reliable D call. The CDR3 is 14 amino acids. The V end was cut by 2 bases, the J end by 3 bases, with 11 bases between.

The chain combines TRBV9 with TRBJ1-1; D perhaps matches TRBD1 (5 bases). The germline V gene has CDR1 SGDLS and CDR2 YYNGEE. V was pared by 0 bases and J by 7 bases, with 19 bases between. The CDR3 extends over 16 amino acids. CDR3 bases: TGTGCCAGCAGCGTAGCCCCAAAGGGGTATGGAGGTGAAGCTTTCTTT. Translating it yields CASSVAPKGYGGEAFF.

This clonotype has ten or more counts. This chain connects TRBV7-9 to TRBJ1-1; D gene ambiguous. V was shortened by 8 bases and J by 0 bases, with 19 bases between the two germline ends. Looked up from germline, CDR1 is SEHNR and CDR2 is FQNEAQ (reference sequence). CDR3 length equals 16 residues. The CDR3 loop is CASAIQPLIMNTEAFF. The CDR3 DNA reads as TGTGCCAGCGCAATCCAACCATTAATCATGAACACTGAAGCTTTCTTT. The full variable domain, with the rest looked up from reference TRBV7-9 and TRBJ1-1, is DTGVSQNPRHKITKRGQNVTFRCDPISEHNRLYWYRQTLGQGPEFLTYFQNEAQLEKSRLLSDRFSAERPKGSFSTLEIQRTEQGDSAMYLCASAIQPLIMNTEAFFGQGTRLTVV.

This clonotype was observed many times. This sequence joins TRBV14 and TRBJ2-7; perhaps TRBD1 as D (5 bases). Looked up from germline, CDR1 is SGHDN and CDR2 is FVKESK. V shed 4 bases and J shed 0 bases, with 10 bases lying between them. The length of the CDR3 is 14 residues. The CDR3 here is CASSRGGLSYEQYF. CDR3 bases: TGTGCCAGCAGCCGGGGCGGCCTCTCCTACGAGCAGTACTTC.

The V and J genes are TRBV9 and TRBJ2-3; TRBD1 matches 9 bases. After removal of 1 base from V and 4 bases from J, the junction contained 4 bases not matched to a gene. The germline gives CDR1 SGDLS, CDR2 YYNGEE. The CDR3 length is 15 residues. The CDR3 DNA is TGTGCCAGCAGCGTAACAGGGGGCGCGGCAGATACGCAGTATTTT. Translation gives CASSVTGGAADTQYF.

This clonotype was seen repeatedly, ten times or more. The CDR3 region has the DNA TGTGCCAGCAGCCCCCCAGGACGGCCCCAGCATTTT. It codes for CASSPPGRPQHF. The J gene is TRBJ1-5, the V gene TRBV7-2, with D unclear. From germline, CDR1 is SGHTA and CDR2 FQGNSA. The V gene lost 5 bases and the J gene lost 9 bases, with 11 bases spanning the gap. CDR3 length: 12 amino acids.

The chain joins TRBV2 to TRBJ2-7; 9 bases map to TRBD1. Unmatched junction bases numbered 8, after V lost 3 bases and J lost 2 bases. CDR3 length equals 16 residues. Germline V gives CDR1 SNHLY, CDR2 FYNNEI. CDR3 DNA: TGTGCCAGCAGTGAGGATCTTGGGACAGGGCCCTACGAGCAGTACTTC. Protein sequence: CASSEDLGTGPYEQYF.

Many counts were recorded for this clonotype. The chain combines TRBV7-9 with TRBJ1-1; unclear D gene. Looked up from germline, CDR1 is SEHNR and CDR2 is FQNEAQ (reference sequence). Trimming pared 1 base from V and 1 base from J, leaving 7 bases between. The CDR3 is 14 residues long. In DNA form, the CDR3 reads TGTGCCAGCAGCTTAGTCGCCGGGAACACTGAAGCTTTCTTT. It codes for CASSLVAGNTEAFF. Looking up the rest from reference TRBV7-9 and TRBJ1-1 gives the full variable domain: DTGVSQNPRHKITKRGQNVTFRCDPISEHNRLYWYRQTLGQGPEFLTYFQNEAQLEKSRLLSDRFSAERPKGSFSTLEIQRTEQGDSAMYLCASSLVAGNTEAFFGQGTRLTVV.

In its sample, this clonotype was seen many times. CDR3 sequence: CASSRGTPPRNEQFF. The DNA for the CDR3 is TGTGCCAGCAGTCGTGGGACACCCCCCAGGAATGAGCAGTTCTTC. V is TRBV12-3 or TRBV12-4 and J is TRBJ2-1; D perhaps matches TRBD1 (6 bases). Trimming left V 5 bases short and J 7 bases short, with 18 bases between. The CDR3 runs 15 residues.

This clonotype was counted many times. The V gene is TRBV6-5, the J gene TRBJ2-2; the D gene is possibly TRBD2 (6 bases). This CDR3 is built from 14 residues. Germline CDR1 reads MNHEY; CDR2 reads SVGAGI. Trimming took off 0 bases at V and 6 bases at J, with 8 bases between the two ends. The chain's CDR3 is CASSYSSGPGELFF. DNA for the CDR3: TGTGCCAGCAGTTACTCGAGCGGGCCCGGGGAGCTGTTTTTT.

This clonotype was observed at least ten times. The CDR3 protein is CATSDSGHNEQFF. CDR3 in DNA: TGTGCCACCAGTGATTCCGGCCACAATGAGCAGTTCTTC. The V call is TRBV24-1, the J call TRBJ2-1; D gene unclear. The germline gives CDR1 KGHDR, CDR2 SFDVKD. With 2 bases removed from V and 5 bases from J, the gap between germline ends came to 6 bases. CDR3 size: 13 residues.

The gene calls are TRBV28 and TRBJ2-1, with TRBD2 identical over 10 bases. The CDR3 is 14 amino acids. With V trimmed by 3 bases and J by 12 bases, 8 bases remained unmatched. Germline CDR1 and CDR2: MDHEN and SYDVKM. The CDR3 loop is CASSFLLAGSPQFF. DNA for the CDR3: TGTGCCAGCAGTTTCCTACTAGCGGGAAGCCCGCAGTTCTTC.

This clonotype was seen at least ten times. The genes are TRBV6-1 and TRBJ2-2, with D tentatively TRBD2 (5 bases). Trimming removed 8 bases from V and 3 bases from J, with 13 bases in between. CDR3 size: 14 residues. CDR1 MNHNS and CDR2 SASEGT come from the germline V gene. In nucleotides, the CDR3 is TGTGCCAGCTCTAGCCGTAGGGACACCGGGGAGCTGTTTTTT. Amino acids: CASSSRRDTGELFF.

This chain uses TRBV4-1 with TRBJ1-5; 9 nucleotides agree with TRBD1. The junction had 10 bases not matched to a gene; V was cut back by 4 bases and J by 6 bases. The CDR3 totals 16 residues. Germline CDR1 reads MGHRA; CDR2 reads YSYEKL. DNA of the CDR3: TGCGCCAGCAGCCGGATACAGGGGGCGGAAGGTCAGCCCCAGCATTTT. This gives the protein CASSRIQGAEGQPQHF.

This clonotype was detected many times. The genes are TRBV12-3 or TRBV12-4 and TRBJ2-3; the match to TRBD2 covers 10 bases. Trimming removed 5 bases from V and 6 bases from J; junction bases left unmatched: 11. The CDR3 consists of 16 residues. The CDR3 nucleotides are TGTGCCAGCAGTCCTGGAAGCGGGAGGGCCTTGGATACGCAGTATTTT. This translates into CASSPGSGRALDTQYF.

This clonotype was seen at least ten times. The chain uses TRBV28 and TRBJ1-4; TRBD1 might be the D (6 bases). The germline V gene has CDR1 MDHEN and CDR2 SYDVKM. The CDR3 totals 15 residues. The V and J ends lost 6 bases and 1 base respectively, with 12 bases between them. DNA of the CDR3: TGTGCCAGCAGCAACCAGGGGAGAACTAATGAAAAACTGTTTTTT. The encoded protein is CASSNQGRTNEKLFF.

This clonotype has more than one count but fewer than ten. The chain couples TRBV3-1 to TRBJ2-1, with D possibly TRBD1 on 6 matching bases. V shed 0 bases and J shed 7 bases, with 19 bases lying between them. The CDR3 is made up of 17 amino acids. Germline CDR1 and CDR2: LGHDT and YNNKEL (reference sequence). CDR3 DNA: TGTGCCAGCAGCCAAGATGTTAAGCGCCTCAGGGGTAATGAGCAGTTCTTC. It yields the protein CASSQDVKRLRGNEQFF.

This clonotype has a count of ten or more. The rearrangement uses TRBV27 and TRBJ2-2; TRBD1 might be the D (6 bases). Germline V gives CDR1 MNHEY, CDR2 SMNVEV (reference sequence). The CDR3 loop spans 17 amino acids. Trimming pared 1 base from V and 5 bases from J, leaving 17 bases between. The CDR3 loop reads CASSLLAQGWGTGELFF. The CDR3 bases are TGTGCCAGCAGTTTATTAGCGCAGGGGTGGGGGACCGGGGAGCTGTTTTTT.

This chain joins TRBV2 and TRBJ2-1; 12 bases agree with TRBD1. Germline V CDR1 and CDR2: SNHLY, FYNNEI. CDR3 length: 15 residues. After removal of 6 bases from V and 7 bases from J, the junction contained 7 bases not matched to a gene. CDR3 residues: CASSLEGQGANEQFF. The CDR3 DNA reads TGTGCCAGCAGCCTTGAGGGACAGGGGGCAAATGAGCAGTTCTTC.

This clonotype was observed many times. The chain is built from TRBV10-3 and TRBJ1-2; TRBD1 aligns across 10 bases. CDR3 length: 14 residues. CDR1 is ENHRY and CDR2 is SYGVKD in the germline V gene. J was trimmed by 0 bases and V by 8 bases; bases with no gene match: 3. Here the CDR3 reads CAIGQGGANYGYTF. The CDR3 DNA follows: TGTGCCATCGGACAGGGGGGCGCTAACTATGGCTACACCTTC.

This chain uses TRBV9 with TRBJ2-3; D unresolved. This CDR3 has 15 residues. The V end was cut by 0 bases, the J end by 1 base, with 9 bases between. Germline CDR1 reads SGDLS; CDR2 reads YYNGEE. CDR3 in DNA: TGTGCCAGCAGCGTAGCCGGGCTCGGCACAGATACGCAGTATTTT. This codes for CASSVAGLGTDTQYF. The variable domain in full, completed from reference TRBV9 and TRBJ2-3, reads DSGVTQTPKHLITATGQRVTLRCSPRSGDLSVYWYQQSLDQGLQFLIQYYNGEERAKGNILERFSAQQFPDLHSELNLSSLELGDSALYFCASSVAGLGTDTQYFGPGTRLTVL.

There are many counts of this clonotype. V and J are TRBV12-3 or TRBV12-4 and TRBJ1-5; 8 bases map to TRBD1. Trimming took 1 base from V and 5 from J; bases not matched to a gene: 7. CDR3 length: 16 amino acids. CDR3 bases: TGTGCCAGCAGTTTAGGACAGGGGACGGGTTATCAGCCCCAGCATTTT. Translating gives CASSLGQGTGYQPQHF.

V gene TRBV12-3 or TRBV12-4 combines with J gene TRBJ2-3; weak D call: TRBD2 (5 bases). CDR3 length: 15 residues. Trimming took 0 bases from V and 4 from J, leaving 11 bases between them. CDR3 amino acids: CASSLAGVIPDTQYF. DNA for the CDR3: TGTGCCAGCAGTTTAGCGGGAGTTATCCCAGATACGCAGTATTTT.

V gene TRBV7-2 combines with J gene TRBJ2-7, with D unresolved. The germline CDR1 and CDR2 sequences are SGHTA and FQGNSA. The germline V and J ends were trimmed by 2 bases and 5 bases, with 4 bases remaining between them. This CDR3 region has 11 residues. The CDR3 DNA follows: TGTGCCAGCAGCTTAAGAAACGAGCAGTACTTC. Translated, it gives CASSLRNEQYF.

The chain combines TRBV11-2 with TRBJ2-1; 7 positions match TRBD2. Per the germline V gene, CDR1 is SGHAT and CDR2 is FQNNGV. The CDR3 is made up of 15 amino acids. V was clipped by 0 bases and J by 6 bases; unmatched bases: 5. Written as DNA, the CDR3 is TGTGCCAGCAGCTTAGACGGGGGGACGGTCAATGAGCAGTTCTTC. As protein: CASSLDGGTVNEQFF.

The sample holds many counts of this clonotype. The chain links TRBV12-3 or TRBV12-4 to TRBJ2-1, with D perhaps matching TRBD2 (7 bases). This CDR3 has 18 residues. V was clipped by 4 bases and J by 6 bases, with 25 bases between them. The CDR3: CASSSRGGGTRESNEQFF. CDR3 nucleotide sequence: TGTGCCAGCAGTTCTAGGGGGGGTGGAACGCGGGAGTCCAATGAGCAGTTCTTC.

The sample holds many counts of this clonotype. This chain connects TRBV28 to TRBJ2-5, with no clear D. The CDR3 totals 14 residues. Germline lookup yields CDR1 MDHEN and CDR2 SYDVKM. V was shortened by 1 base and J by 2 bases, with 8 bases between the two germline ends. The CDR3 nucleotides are TGTGCCAGCAGTTTATTGGGGAAGCAAGAGACCCAGTACTTC. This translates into CASSLLGKQETQYF.

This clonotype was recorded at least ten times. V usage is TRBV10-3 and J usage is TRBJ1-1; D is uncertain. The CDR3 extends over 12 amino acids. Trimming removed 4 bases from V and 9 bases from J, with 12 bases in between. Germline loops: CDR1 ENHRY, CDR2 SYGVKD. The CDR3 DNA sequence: TGTGCCATCAGTGCGTCATTGGAAAAAGCTTTCTTT. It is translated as CAISASLEKAFF.

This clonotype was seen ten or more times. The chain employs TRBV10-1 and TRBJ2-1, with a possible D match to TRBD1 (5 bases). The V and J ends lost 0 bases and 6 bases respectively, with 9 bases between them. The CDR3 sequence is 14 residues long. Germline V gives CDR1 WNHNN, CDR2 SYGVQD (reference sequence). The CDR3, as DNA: TGCGCCAGCAGTGAGTCGGGGCGAAGCAATGAGCAGTTCTTC. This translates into CASSESGRSNEQFF.